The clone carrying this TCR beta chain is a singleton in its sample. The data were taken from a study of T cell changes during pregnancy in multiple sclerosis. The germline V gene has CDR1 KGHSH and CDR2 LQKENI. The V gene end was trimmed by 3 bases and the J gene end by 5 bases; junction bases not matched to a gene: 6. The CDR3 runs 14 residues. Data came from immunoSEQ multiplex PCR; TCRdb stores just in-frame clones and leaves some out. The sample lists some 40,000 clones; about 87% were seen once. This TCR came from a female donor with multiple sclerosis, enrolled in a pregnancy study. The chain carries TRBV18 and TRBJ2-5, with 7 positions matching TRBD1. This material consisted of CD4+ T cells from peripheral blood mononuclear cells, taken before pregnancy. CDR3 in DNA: TGTGCCAGCTCACCTACCAGGGGGTACGAGACCCAGTACTTC. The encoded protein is CASSPTRGYETQYF.